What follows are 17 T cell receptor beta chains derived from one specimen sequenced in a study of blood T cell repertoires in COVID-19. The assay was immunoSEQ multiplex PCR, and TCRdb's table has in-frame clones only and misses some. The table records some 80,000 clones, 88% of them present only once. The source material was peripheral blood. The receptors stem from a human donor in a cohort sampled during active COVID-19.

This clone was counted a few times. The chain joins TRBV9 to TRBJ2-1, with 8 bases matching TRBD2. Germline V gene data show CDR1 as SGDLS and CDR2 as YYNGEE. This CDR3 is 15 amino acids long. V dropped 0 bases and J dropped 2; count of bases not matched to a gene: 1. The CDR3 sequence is CASSVEAGAYNEQFF. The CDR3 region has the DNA TGTGCCAGCAGCGTAGAAGCGGGAGCCTACAATGAGCAGTTCTTC.

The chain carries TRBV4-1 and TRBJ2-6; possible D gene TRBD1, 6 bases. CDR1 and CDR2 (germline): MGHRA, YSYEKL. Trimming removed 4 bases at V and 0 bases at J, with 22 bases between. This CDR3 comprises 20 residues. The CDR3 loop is CASSLLYPHRALSGANVLTF. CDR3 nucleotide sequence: TGCGCCAGCAGCCTTCTCTATCCCCACAGGGCCCTCTCTGGGGCCAACGTCCTGACTTTC.

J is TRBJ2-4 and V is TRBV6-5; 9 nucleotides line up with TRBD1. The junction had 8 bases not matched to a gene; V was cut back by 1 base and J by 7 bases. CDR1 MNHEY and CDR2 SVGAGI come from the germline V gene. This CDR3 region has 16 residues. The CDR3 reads CASSYFSPGTGNIQYF. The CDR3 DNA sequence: TGTGCCAGCAGTTACTTCTCTCCCGGGACAGGGAACATTCAGTACTTC.

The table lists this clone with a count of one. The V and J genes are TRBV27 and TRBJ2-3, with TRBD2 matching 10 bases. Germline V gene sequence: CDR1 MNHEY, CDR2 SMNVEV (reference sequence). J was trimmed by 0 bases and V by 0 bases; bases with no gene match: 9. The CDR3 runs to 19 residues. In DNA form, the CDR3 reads TGTGCCAGCAGTTTATCACGGCTAGCGGGGGCACCTAGCACAGATACGCAGTATTTT. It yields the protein CASSLSRLAGAPSTDTQYF.

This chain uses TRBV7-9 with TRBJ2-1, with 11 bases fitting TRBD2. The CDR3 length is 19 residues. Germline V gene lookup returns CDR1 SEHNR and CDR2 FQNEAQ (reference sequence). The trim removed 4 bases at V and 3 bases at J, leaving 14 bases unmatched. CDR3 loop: CASSSPLPRLAGYYNEQFF. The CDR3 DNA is TGTGCCAGCAGCTCTCCGCTACCGAGACTAGCGGGATACTACAATGAGCAGTTCTTC.

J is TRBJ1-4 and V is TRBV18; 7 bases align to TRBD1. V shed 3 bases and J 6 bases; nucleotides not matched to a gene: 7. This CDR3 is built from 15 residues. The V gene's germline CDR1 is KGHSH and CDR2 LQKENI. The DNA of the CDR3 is TGTGCCAGCTCACCCGACAGGGCCGGAGATGAAAAACTGTTTTTT. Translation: CASSPDRAGDEKLFF.

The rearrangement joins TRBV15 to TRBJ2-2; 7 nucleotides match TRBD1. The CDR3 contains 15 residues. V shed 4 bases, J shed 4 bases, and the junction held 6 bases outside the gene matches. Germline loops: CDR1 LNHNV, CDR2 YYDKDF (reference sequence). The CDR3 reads CATSNRDSFTGELFF. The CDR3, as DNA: TGTGCCACCAGCAACCGGGACAGTTTCACCGGGGAGCTGTTTTTT. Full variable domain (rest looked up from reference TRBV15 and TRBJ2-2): DAMVIQNPRYQVTQFGKPVTLSCSQTLNHNVMYWYQQKSSQAPKLLFHYYDKDFNNEADTPDNFQSRRPNTSFCFLDIRSPGLGDTAMYLCATSNRDSFTGELFFGEGSRLTVL.

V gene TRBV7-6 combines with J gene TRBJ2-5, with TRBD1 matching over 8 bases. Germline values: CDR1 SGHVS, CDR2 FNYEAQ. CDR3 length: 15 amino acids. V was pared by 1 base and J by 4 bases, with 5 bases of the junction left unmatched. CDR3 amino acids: CASSLGGDRRETQYF. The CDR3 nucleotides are TGTGCCAGCAGCTTAGGGGGGGACAGGCGAGAGACCCAGTACTTC.

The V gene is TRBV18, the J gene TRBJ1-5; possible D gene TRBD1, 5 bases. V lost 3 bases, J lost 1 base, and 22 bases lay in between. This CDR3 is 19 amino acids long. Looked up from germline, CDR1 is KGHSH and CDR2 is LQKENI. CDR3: CASSPDRHGQVWSNQPQHF. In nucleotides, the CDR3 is TGTGCCAGCTCACCTGACCGTCATGGACAAGTATGGAGCAATCAGCCCCAGCATTTT.

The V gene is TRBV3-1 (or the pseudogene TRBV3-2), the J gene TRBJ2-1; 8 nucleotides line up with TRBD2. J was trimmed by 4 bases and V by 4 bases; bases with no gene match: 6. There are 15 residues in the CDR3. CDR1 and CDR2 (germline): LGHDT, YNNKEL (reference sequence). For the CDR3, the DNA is TGTGCCAGCAGCCCAGGCACTAGCGGTTACAATGAGCAGTTCTTC. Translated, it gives CASSPGTSGYNEQFF.

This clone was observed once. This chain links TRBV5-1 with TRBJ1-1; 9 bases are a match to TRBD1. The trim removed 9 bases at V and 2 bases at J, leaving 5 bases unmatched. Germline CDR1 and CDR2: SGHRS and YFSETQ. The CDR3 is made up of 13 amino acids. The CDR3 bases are TGCGCCACCTCGGGACAGGGTAACACTGAAGCTTTCTTT. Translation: CATSGQGNTEAFF.

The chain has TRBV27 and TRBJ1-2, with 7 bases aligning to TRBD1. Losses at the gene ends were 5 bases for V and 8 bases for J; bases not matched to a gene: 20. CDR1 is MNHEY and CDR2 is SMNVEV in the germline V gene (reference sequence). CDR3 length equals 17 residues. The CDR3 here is CASSPQGTDKRKGGYTF. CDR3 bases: TGTGCCAGCAGTCCACAGGGGACAGACAAAAGGAAGGGAGGCTACACCTTC.

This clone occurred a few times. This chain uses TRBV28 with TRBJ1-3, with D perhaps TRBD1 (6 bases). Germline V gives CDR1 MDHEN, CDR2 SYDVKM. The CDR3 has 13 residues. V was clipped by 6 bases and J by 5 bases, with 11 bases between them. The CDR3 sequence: CASSRDTRNTIYF. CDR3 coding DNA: TGTGCCAGCAGCCGGGACACCCGAAACACCATATATTTT.

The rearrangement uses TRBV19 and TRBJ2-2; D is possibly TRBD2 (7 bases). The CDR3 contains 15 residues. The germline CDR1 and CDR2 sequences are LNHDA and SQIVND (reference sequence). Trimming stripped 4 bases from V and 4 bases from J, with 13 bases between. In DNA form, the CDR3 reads TGTGCCAGTAGTAGCGGGGGCGGTATCACCGGGGAGCTGTTTTTT. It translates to CASSSGGGITGELFF.

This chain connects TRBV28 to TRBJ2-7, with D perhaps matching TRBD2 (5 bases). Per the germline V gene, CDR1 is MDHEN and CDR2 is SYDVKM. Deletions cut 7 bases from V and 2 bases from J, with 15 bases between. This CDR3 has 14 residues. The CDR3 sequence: CASNRRGSAYEQYF. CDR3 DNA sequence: TGTGCCAGCAACCGTCGAGGGTCCGCCTACGAGCAGTACTTC.

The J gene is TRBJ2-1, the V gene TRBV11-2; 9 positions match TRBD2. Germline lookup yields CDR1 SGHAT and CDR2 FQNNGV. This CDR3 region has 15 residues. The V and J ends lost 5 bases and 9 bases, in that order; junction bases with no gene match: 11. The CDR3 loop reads CASSLIAGVRGEQFF. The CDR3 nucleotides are TGTGCCAGCAGCCTGATAGCGGGGGTCCGGGGTGAGCAGTTCTTC.

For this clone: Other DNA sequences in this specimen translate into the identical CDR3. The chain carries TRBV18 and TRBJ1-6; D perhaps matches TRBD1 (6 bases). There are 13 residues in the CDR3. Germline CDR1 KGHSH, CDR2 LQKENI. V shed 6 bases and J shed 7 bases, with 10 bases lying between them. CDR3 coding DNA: TGTGCCAGCTCGCCAGGGGCGAATTCACCCCTCCACTTT. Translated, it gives CASSPGANSPLHF.